The sequence of this T cell receptor beta chain was determined in a study of PD-1 blockade in classical Hodgkin lymphoma. Clones were sequenced by immunoSEQ multiplex PCR, and TCRdb holds only the in-frame ones, with some missing. Of about 97,000 clones listed, over 80% were seen once; the top ten hold about 12%. Every patient experienced relapse after autologous stem cell transplantation, and brentuximab vedotin exposure varied. This specimen consisted of peripheral blood mononuclear cells (PBMCs), obtained at baseline. The receptor comes from a human donor with classical Hodgkin lymphoma.

The CDR3 reads CASVGLGSSPPDTQYF. The CDR3 coding sequence is TGTGCCAGCGTGGGGTTAGGGTCTTCCCCCCCGGATACGCAGTATTTT. This chain connects TRBV11-3 to TRBJ2-3, with D unclear. Trimming took off 8 bases at V and 6 bases at J, with 24 bases between the two ends. The CDR3 has 16 amino acids. Germline values: CDR1 SGHNT, CDR2 YENEEA.